The next 15 T cell receptor beta chains were all read from a single sample in a study of shared clonotypes between healthy human individuals. Produced via immunoSEQ multiplex PCR; TCRdb's table is partial and in-frame only. The table records 2 million to 2.5 million clones, more than 85% of them present only once. Terminally differentiated effector memory CD45RA+ cells were excluded from the naive CD8 cells, which were CD45RO-negative and positively selected for CCR7. Sequenced sample: naive CD8+ T cells from PBMCs. These receptors all stem from a man between 18 and 29 years old in good health. Some clones in this sample may be carry-over from other donors' samples.

This chain links TRBV27 with TRBJ1-2; the D gene is possibly TRBD1 (6 bases). CDR3 length: 14 amino acids. Germline CDR1 reads MNHEY; CDR2 reads SMNVEV (reference sequence). V lost 5 bases to trimming and J lost 6 bases, with 16 bases between them. The DNA for the CDR3 is TGTGCCAGCAGTACCCAACAGGGAAGTAATGGCTACACCTTC. Residues: CASSTQQGSNGYTF.

V gene TRBV6-6 combines with J gene TRBJ2-7; 9 positions match TRBD1. Germline V CDR1 and CDR2: MNHNY, SVGAGI (reference sequence). The CDR3 is made up of 16 amino acids. Trimming cost V 4 bases and J 3 bases; bases outside gene matches: 10. CDR3 loop: CASSFAWTGDGYEQYF. CDR3 nucleotide sequence: TGTGCCAGCAGTTTTGCTTGGACAGGGGACGGCTACGAGCAGTACTTC.

The chain links TRBV19 to TRBJ2-7; 8 bases agree with TRBD1. This CDR3 comprises 15 residues. Germline values: CDR1 LNHDA, CDR2 SQIVND (reference sequence). V was clipped by 1 base and J by 6 bases; unmatched bases: 8. The CDR3 loop is CASSIARQGFGEQYF. CDR3 bases: TGTGCCAGTAGTATAGCCCGACAGGGGTTCGGCGAGCAGTACTTC.

V and J are TRBV4-1 and TRBJ1-6, with 8 bases aligning to TRBD1. This CDR3 is 17 amino acids long. V lost 4 bases and J lost 7; bases outside the gene matches: 12. The germline V gene has CDR1 MGHRA and CDR2 YSYEKL. The chain's CDR3 is CASSPQPGGVWNSPLHF. CDR3 bases: TGCGCCAGCAGCCCCCAGCCAGGGGGCGTTTGGAATTCACCCCTCCACTTT.

The chain is built from TRBV7-9 and TRBJ1-2, with D unclear. The CDR3 is made up of 15 amino acids. CDR1 and CDR2 (germline): SEHNR, FQNEAQ (reference sequence). The ends were cut back, 1 base at V and 0 bases at J, with 9 bases in the middle. The CDR3 sequence: CASSLEAAPNYGYTF. CDR3 nucleotides: TGTGCCAGCAGCTTAGAGGCGGCGCCTAACTATGGCTACACCTTC.

This sequence joins TRBV9 and TRBJ1-4, with a weak D call TRBD1 (5 bases). This CDR3 spans 16 amino acids. Trimming stripped 3 bases from V and 3 bases from J, with 15 bases between. Per germline, CDR1 SGDLS and CDR2 YYNGEE. As DNA, the CDR3 is TGTGCCAGCAGCGCGCAAGGGAAAGGGGCTAATGAAAAACTGTTTTTT. Its protein product is CASSAQGKGANEKLFF.

The chain joins TRBV7-9 to TRBJ2-1, with a possible D match to TRBD2 (5 bases). The CDR3 is 15 amino acids. V dropped 3 bases and J dropped 9 bases, with 18 bases sitting between them. Germline CDR1 reads SEHNR; CDR2 reads FQNEAQ (reference sequence). CDR3: CASSFRLALEVEQFF. Written as DNA, the CDR3 is TGTGCCAGCAGCTTCCGGCTAGCTCTTGAGGTTGAGCAGTTCTTC.

This clone showed up just a few times. The CDR3 nucleotides are TGTGCCAGCAGTCGGACAGGAAGGGACACTGAAGCTTTCTTT. Its translation: CASSRTGRDTEAFF. This chain joins TRBV25-1 and TRBJ1-1; TRBD1 aligns across 7 bases. The V gene end was trimmed by 5 bases and the J gene end by 3 bases; junction bases not matched to a gene: 6. CDR1 is MGHDK, CDR2 SYGVNS, per germline. The CDR3 is 14 amino acids.

The chain combines TRBV30 with TRBJ2-2, with 8 bases that match TRBD2. The CDR3 length is 15 residues. Germline CDR1 is GTSNPN and CDR2 is SVGIG (reference sequence). J was trimmed by 5 bases and V by 2 bases; bases with no gene match: 7. DNA for the CDR3: TGTGCCTGGAGTAGCGGGAGTATAGGAACCGGGGAGCTGTTTTTT. Its protein is CAWSSGSIGTGELFF.

J is TRBJ1-1 and V is TRBV7-8; TRBD1 agrees at 10 bases. With V trimmed by 5 bases and J by 0 bases, 6 bases remained unmatched. The CDR3 has 16 residues. CDR1 is SGHVS and CDR2 is FQNEAQ in the germline V gene. The CDR3 loop reads CASSPGTGALNTEAFF. CDR3 DNA sequence: TGTGCCAGCAGCCCCGGGACAGGGGCGCTGAACACTGAAGCTTTCTTT.

This clone was seen only once. The rearrangement uses TRBV6-5 and TRBJ2-1, with 7 positions matching TRBD1. CDR1 is MNHEY, CDR2 SVGAGI, per germline. CDR3 length: 11 residues. V gave up 9 bases and J gave up 9 bases; unmatched junction bases: 5. CDR3 protein: CASQGGGEQFF. In DNA form, the CDR3 reads TGTGCCAGTCAAGGGGGCGGTGAGCAGTTCTTC.

This chain joins TRBV2 and TRBJ2-7, with D maybe TRBD2 (5 bases). CDR1 SNHLY and CDR2 FYNNEI come from the germline V gene. The CDR3 length is 13 residues. Trimming removed 7 bases at V and 1 base at J, with 11 bases between. CDR3 sequence reads: CASKGWTSYEQYF. The CDR3 coding sequence is TGTGCCAGCAAAGGGTGGACTTCCTACGAGCAGTACTTC.

This clone showed up just a few times. The CDR3 DNA sequence: TGTGCCAGCAGCTTCACAGATAACACTGAAGCTTTCTTT. Translated, it gives CASSFTDNTEAFF. The rearrangement links TRBV6-6 to TRBJ1-1; D is ambiguous. The CDR3 totals 13 residues. Between the trimmed V and J ends, which lost 6 bases and 2 bases, there was a span of 10 bases. The germline V gene has CDR1 MNHNY and CDR2 SVGAGI (reference sequence).

This clone has only one observation. The chain employs TRBV9 and TRBJ2-4; a possible D gene is TRBD1 (6 bases). Trimming cost V 4 bases and J 0 bases, with 14 bases left between them. Germline lookup yields CDR1 SGDLS and CDR2 YYNGEE. The CDR3 is made up of 16 amino acids. The CDR3 sequence: CASSTSDRIAKNIQYF. CDR3 DNA: TGTGCCAGCAGCACGTCCGACAGGATAGCCAAAAACATTCAGTACTTC.

The chain recombines TRBV5-6 with TRBJ1-2; 8 bases are a match to TRBD1. The CDR3 is 14 amino acids. Trimming cost V 0 bases and J 8 bases; bases outside gene matches: 6. Germline loops: CDR1 SGHDT, CDR2 YYEEEE. As DNA, the CDR3 is TGTGCCAGCAGCTTGGGGACAGGGTATCGCGGCTACACCTTC. Its protein is CASSLGTGYRGYTF.